Listed below are T cell receptor beta chains from one sample, sequenced in a study of blood T cell repertoires in COVID-19. Sequencing was performed with immunoSEQ multiplex PCR; in TCRdb, only in-frame clones are kept and a portion is missing. The sample lists approximately 110,000 clones, about four fifths occurring once. The sequenced material came from peripheral blood. Every receptor here comes from a woman between 70 and 85 years old with acute or convalescent COVID-19. CDR3s include the opening cysteine and the closing phenylalanine or tryptophan. The order of the fields is clone size, V gene, D gene, J gene, CDR3 DNA, CDR3 protein. The D gene is left open where the match is weak. Size values are once, few and many counts, or a class for expanded clones, and some rows have none.

abundance: NA; v_gene: TRBV27; d_gene: NA; j_gene: TRBJ2-5; CDR3nt: TGTGCCAGCAGTTTTGGGCCAGGGATTTCAGAGACCCAGTACTTC; CDR3aa: CASSFGPGISETQYF
abundance: NA; v_gene: TRBV19; d_gene: TRBD1; j_gene: TRBJ1-1; CDR3nt: TGTGCCAGTAGTATATCCGGGACAGGGAACACTGAAGCTTTCTTT; CDR3aa: CASSISGTGNTEAFF
abundance: NA; v_gene: TRBV5-6; d_gene: NA; j_gene: TRBJ1-1; CDR3nt: TGTGCCAGCAGCAGGGGGAACACTGAAGCTTTCTTT; CDR3aa: CASSRGNTEAFF
abundance: NA; v_gene: TRBV16; d_gene: TRBD2; j_gene: TRBJ2-5; CDR3nt: TGTGCCAGCAGCCAATGGAGCGGGAGGGCAAAAGAGACCCAGTACTTC; CDR3aa: CASSQWSGRAKETQYF
abundance: NA; v_gene: TRBV14; d_gene: TRBD1; j_gene: TRBJ1-2; CDR3nt: TGTGCCAGCAGCCTGACAGGGGCAGGCTATGGCTACACCTTC; CDR3aa: CASSLTGAGYGYTF
abundance: NA; v_gene: TRBV5-1; d_gene: NA; j_gene: TRBJ2-2; CDR3nt: TGCGCCAGCAGCTTGAACGCCGGAGACACCGGGGAGCTGTTTTTT; CDR3aa: CASSLNAGDTGELFF
abundance: NA; v_gene: TRBV9; d_gene: NA; j_gene: TRBJ1-1; CDR3nt: TGTGCCAGCAGCCCACGAGGGGGGAACACTGAAGCTTTCTTT; CDR3aa: CASSPRGGNTEAFF
abundance: NA; v_gene: TRBV30; d_gene: NA; j_gene: TRBJ1-2; CDR3nt: TGTGCCTGGAGTGTCCGCACAGGGTCGGGAGGCTACACCTTC; CDR3aa: CAWSVRTGSGGYTF
abundance: NA; v_gene: TRBV7-2; d_gene: TRBD2; j_gene: TRBJ2-1; CDR3nt: TGTGCCAGCAGCCTGGGACTAGCGGGGGTCAACAATGAGCAGTTCTTC; CDR3aa: CASSLGLAGVNNEQFF
abundance: NA; v_gene: TRBV6-6; d_gene: NA; j_gene: TRBJ2-1; CDR3nt: TGTGCCAGCAGGGAATCAGGGATTGATGGCAATGAGCAGTTCTTC; CDR3aa: CASRESGIDGNEQFF
abundance: NA; v_gene: TRBV9; d_gene: TRBD1; j_gene: TRBJ2-2; CDR3nt: TGTGCCAGCAGCGTCTCTCTCCGGGACAGGGAAGCCGGGGAGCTGTTTTTT; CDR3aa: CASSVSLRDREAGELFF
abundance: NA; v_gene: TRBV2; d_gene: NA; j_gene: TRBJ2-2; CDR3nt: TGTGCCAGCAGCCCCGACAGGACGAACACCGGGGAGCTGTTTTTT; CDR3aa: CASSPDRTNTGELFF
abundance: NA; v_gene: TRBV10-2; d_gene: TRBD1; j_gene: TRBJ2-7; CDR3nt: TGCGCCAGCAGTGTGAAGGGGGCTAGCGAGCAGTACTTC; CDR3aa: CASSVKGASEQYF
abundance: NA; v_gene: TRBV3-1/TRBV3-2; d_gene: NA; j_gene: TRBJ1-2; CDR3nt: TGTGCCAGCAGCCAAGGCCCCCTTTCAGGGGATGGTGGCTACACCTTC; CDR3aa: CASSQGPLSGDGGYTF
abundance: once; v_gene: TRBV6-1; d_gene: TRBD2; j_gene: TRBJ2-2; CDR3nt: TGTGCCAGCAGTGAATGGTTGGCAGGGAGGGACGGGGAGCTGTTTTTT; CDR3aa: CASSEWLAGRDGELFF
abundance: NA; v_gene: TRBV6-2/TRBV6-3; d_gene: TRBD1; j_gene: TRBJ1-5; CDR3nt: TGTGCCAGCAGTACAGGGGGCTCGCTTGGTCAGCCCCAGCATTTT; CDR3aa: CASSTGGSLGQPQHF
abundance: NA; v_gene: TRBV7-8; d_gene: NA; j_gene: TRBJ2-3; CDR3nt: TGTGCCAGCAGCTTAGGGGCCGGGGCAGATACGCAGTATTTT; CDR3aa: CASSLGAGADTQYF
abundance: once; v_gene: TRBV6-2/TRBV6-3; d_gene: NA; j_gene: TRBJ1-2; CDR3nt: TGTGCCAGCAGTTACCCGCGGCGGGGCTCGAGAGACAACTATGGCTACACCTTC; CDR3aa: CASSYPRRGSRDNYGYTF
abundance: NA; v_gene: TRBV6-2/TRBV6-3; d_gene: NA; j_gene: TRBJ1-5; CDR3nt: TGTGCCAGCAGTTACGGAGGGAATAGGCAGCCCCAGCATTTT; CDR3aa: CASSYGGNRQPQHF
abundance: NA; v_gene: TRBV7-6; d_gene: NA; j_gene: TRBJ1-5; CDR3nt: TGTGCCAGCAGCTTTTCCCCGGGGCAGCCCCAGCATTTT; CDR3aa: CASSFSPGQPQHF
abundance: NA; v_gene: TRBV5-6; d_gene: TRBD1; j_gene: TRBJ1-4; CDR3nt: TGTGCCAGCAGCTTCTCGGGACAGGGTGGAGAAAAACTGTTTTTT; CDR3aa: CASSFSGQGGEKLFF
abundance: NA; v_gene: TRBV21-1; d_gene: NA; j_gene: TRBJ2-6; CDR3nt: TGTGCCAGCAGCTCAGGCCCCAGGAACTCTGGGGCCAACGTCCTGACTTTC; CDR3aa: CASSSGPRNSGANVLTF
abundance: NA; v_gene: TRBV16; d_gene: NA; j_gene: TRBJ2-1; CDR3nt: TGTGCCAGCAGCCGCGATTACAATGAGCAGTTCTTC; CDR3aa: CASSRDYNEQFF
abundance: NA; v_gene: TRBV6-4; d_gene: TRBD2; j_gene: TRBJ2-7; CDR3nt: TGTGCCAGCAGTGATAATAGCGGGAAGGACGAGCAGTACTTC; CDR3aa: CASSDNSGKDEQYF